These 18 T cell receptor beta chains originate from one sample sequenced in a study of T cell responses to AZD1222 COVID-19 vaccine. Sequencing was performed with immunoSEQ multiplex PCR; in TCRdb, only in-frame clones are kept and a portion is missing. Among some 71,000 clones, about 89% were seen once, and the ten largest hold around 30%. The sequencing used peripheral blood, collected 28 days after the second AZD1222 dose. Receptors originate from an adult who received the AZD1222 COVID-19 vaccine.

This sequence joins TRBV6-6 and TRBJ1-2, with 7 bases matching TRBD1. CDR3 size: 14 residues. V shed 0 bases and J 8 bases; nucleotides not matched to a gene: 6. Germline CDR1 and CDR2: MNHNY and SVGAGI (reference sequence). CDR3 DNA: TGTGCCAGCAGTTACTCGACAGGGAGTAAAGGCTACACCTTC. Protein product: CASSYSTGSKGYTF.

This chain joins TRBV28 and TRBJ2-1, with a weak D call TRBD1 (5 bases). Per germline, CDR1 MDHEN and CDR2 SYDVKM. Between the trimmed V and J ends, which lost 10 bases and 6 bases, there was a span of 13 bases. The CDR3 contains 12 residues. CDR3 residues: CATNWGFNEQFF. Written as DNA, the CDR3 is TGTGCCACCAATTGGGGCTTCAATGAGCAGTTCTTC.

The chain uses TRBV7-7 and TRBJ2-7, with 8 bases identical to TRBD2. This CDR3 is 15 amino acids long. Germline CDR1 is SSHAT and CDR2 is FNYEAQ (reference sequence). V was pared by 5 bases and J by 4 bases, with 10 bases of the junction left unmatched. CDR3 sequence (DNA): TGTGCCAGCAGCCTTCGGGGGGGTGAGTCTTACGAGCAGTACTTC. Translated: CASSLRGGESYEQYF.

The chain combines TRBV27 with TRBJ2-7, with D unclear. Trimming stripped 8 bases from V and 4 bases from J, with 9 bases between. This CDR3 comprises 11 residues. Germline V gives CDR1 MNHEY, CDR2 SMNVEV (reference sequence). CDR3 residues: CASSKGYEQYF. Here the CDR3 DNA reads TGTGCCAGCTCTAAGGGTTACGAGCAGTACTTC.

Note on this clone: One junction end disagrees with the germline gene, perhaps due to a read error. The rearrangement links TRBV9 to TRBJ2-2; 8 positions match TRBD2. The CDR3 runs 19 residues. Germline CDR1 reads SGDLS; CDR2 reads YYNGEE. The CDR3 DNA follows: TGTGCCAGCAGCGTAGTAGCAGCGGGAGTGATATTCGAACACCGGGGAGCTGTTTTT. It encodes CASSVVAAGVIFEHRGAVF.

The V gene is TRBV27, the J gene TRBJ1-5, with TRBD1 matching over 7 bases. Trimming at V came to 6 bases and at J to 5 bases, leaving 22 bases not matched to a gene. CDR1 is MNHEY, CDR2 SMNVEV, per germline (reference sequence). This CDR3 is 19 amino acids long. The CDR3 loop reads CASSAGGDRVDLGHQPQHF. CDR3 nucleotides: TGTGCCAGCAGCGCCGGGGGAGACAGGGTAGATTTGGGGCATCAGCCCCAGCATTTT.

The J gene is TRBJ2-4, the V gene TRBV5-1; 8 nucleotides agree with TRBD1. V lost 0 bases, J lost 0 bases, and 2 bases stayed unmatched. The CDR3 spans 16 residues. CDR1 and CDR2 (germline): SGHRS, YFSETQ. CDR3 amino acids: CASSLDRGIAKNIQYF. In nucleotides, the CDR3 is TGCGCCAGCAGCTTGGACAGGGGGATAGCCAAAAACATTCAGTACTTC. Supplemented by reference TRBV5-1 and TRBJ2-4, the full variable domain reads KAGVTQTPRYLIKTRGQQVTLSCSPISGHRSVSWYQQTPGQGLQFLFEYFSETQRNKGNFPGRFSGRQFSNSRSEMNVSTLELGDSALYLCASSLDRGIAKNIQYFGAGTRLSVL.

The genes are TRBV5-1 and TRBJ1-3, with no clear D. This CDR3 comprises 14 residues. V lost 3 bases and J 0 bases, leaving 7 bases between the germline ends. The germline CDR1 and CDR2 sequences are SGHRS and YFSETQ. The CDR3 DNA reads TGCGCCAGCAGCTGGTCCGACTCTGGAAACACCATATATTTT. This gives the protein CASSWSDSGNTIYF.

In its sample, this clone was seen once. V and J are TRBV6-5 and TRBJ1-1, with 7 bases that match TRBD1. The CDR3 covers 13 residues. Germline CDR1 is MNHEY and CDR2 is SVGAGI. V was pared by 0 bases and J by 9 bases, with 4 bases of the junction left unmatched. CDR3 coding DNA: TGTGCCAGCAGTTACTCCGAGACAGGGAAAGCTTTCTTT. It yields the protein CASSYSETGKAFF.

This clone was detected only once. The chain is built from TRBV5-6 and TRBJ2-4; D perhaps matches TRBD2 (5 bases). The length of the CDR3 is 16 residues. The germline CDR1 and CDR2 sequences are SGHDT and YYEEEE. Trimming stripped 4 bases from V and 0 bases from J, with 14 bases between. Here the CDR3 DNA reads TGTGCCAGCAGCCTGGCGGGTCTCGTAGCCAAAAACATTCAGTACTTC. It is translated as CASSLAGLVAKNIQYF.

The CDR3 reads CASGNPLFTDTQYF. The CDR3 region has the DNA TGCGCCAGCGGTAATCCCCTTTTCACAGATACGCAGTATTTT. The V call is TRBV5-1, the J call TRBJ2-3; no firm D call. Germline assignment: CDR1 SGHRS and CDR2 YFSETQ. CDR3 size: 14 residues. Deletions cut 7 bases from V and 2 bases from J, with 14 bases between.

This chain connects TRBV2 to TRBJ1-2, with 9 bases that match TRBD1. The V and J ends lost 7 bases and 4 bases, in that order; junction bases with no gene match: 10. This CDR3 is built from 15 residues. CDR1 is SNHLY and CDR2 is FYNNEI in the germline V gene. The CDR3 loop reads CASTLGQGTPYGYTF. CDR3 nucleotides: TGTGCCAGCACCCTTGGACAGGGGACCCCCTATGGCTACACCTTC.

The chain has TRBV30 and TRBJ2-7, with TRBD1 matching over 9 bases. Trimming removed 0 bases from V and 7 bases from J; junction bases left unmatched: 4. Per germline, CDR1 GTSNPN and CDR2 SVGIG (reference sequence). This CDR3 contains 13 residues. CDR3 nucleotides: TGTGCCTGGAGTGTACAGGGGGCACATGAGCAGTACTTC. Translation: CAWSVQGAHEQYF.

This clone occurred once. This chain joins TRBV6-5 and TRBJ2-1; D perhaps matches TRBD2 (6 bases). This CDR3 is built from 15 residues. Trimming took off 3 bases at V and 1 base at J, with 10 bases between the two ends. Germline-derived CDR1 and CDR2 are MNHEY and SVGAGI. The chain's CDR3 is CASSYAGSSYNEQFF. CDR3 coding DNA: TGTGCCAGCAGTTATGCGGGATCGTCCTACAATGAGCAGTTCTTC.

This clone was seen more than once but under ten times. V usage is TRBV12-3 or TRBV12-4 and J usage is TRBJ2-7; 7 bases are a match to TRBD1. Trimming at V came to 6 bases and at J to 8 bases, leaving 7 bases not matched to a gene. The length of the CDR3 is 12 residues. The CDR3 loop reads CASSSPGGQQYF. The CDR3 DNA reads as TGTGCCAGCAGCTCCCCAGGGGGACAGCAGTACTTC.

The chain recombines TRBV10-3 with TRBJ2-5; 8 bases agree with TRBD2. Germline V lookup: CDR1 ENHRY, CDR2 SYGVKD. The V and J ends lost 0 bases and 5 bases, in that order; junction bases with no gene match: 8. CDR3 length equals 16 residues. The CDR3 nucleotides are TGTGCCATCAGTGAGTCAGCGGGAGAGGGTGAGGAGACCCAGTACTTC. The encoded protein is CAISESAGEGEETQYF.

This chain links TRBV13 with TRBJ2-7, with a possible D match to TRBD1 (7 bases). The CDR3 runs 12 residues. Germline V gives CDR1 PRHDT, CDR2 FYEKMQ (reference sequence). Deletions cut 5 bases from V and 9 bases from J, with 14 bases between. CDR3 sequence reads: CASSITGEVQYF. The CDR3 DNA reads TGTGCCAGCAGCATAACAGGGGAGGTGCAGTACTTC.

This rearrangement joins TRBV7-2 to TRBJ2-2, with a possible D match to TRBD2 (6 bases). Germline V gives CDR1 SGHTA, CDR2 FQGNSA. V lost 1 base and J lost 4, with 7 bases in between. The CDR3 is 14 residues long. CDR3 bases: TGTGCCAGCAGCTTAGGTAGCGGCACCGGGGAGCTGTTTTTT. It translates to CASSLGSGTGELFF.